These 11 T cell receptor beta chains were sequenced from one sample in a study of human T cells and chemical hapten exposure. TCRdb used MiXCR to reprocess the RACE reads, holding one entry per CDR3 protein. This table holds under 95,000 distinct CDR3 sequences, around 8.8% found once. Documented time point: pre-sensitization, week 0. This sample's treatment: therapeutic diphenylcyclopropenone sensitization with weekly scalp DPC. Sequences were derived from whole blood, sampled in connection with sensitization to the hapten diphenylcyclopropenone (DPC). The source of these receptors is a man aged 35-49 years with alopecia areata. Some clones in this sample may be carry-over from other donors' samples.

There are many counts of this clonotype. This sequence joins TRBV30 and TRBJ1-2; D is possibly TRBD1 (5 bases). Germline CDR1 is GTSNPN and CDR2 is SVGIG (reference sequence). This CDR3 is 15 amino acids long. Trimming stripped 2 bases from V and 5 bases from J, with 18 bases between. The CDR3 DNA follows: TGTGCCTGGAGTTCTGGGACGTCGGGGTTTTATGGCTACACCTTC. It yields the protein CAWSSGTSGFYGYTF.

This clonotype has just a few counts. The chain uses TRBV5-1 and TRBJ1-1; D gene uncertain. The CDR3 extends over 14 amino acids. Looked up from germline, CDR1 is SGHRS and CDR2 is YFSETQ. V lost 3 bases, J lost 3 bases, and 12 bases lay in between. CDR3 protein: CASSSRTRDTEAFF. CDR3 sequence (DNA): TGCGCCAGCAGCTCCCGGACGCGCGACACTGAAGCTTTCTTT. The full variable domain, with the rest looked up from reference TRBV5-1 and TRBJ1-1, is KAGVTQTPRYLIKTRGQQVTLSCSPISGHRSVSWYQQTPGQGLQFLFEYFSETQRNKGNFPGRFSGRQFSNSRSEMNVSTLELGDSALYLCASSSRTRDTEAFFGQGTRLTVV.

The sample holds many counts of this clonotype. The V call is TRBV12-3 or TRBV12-4, the J call TRBJ2-4, with 7 nucleotides matching TRBD2. V lost 3 bases to trimming and J lost 0 bases; unmatched junction nucleotides: 5. This CDR3 spans 16 amino acids. The DNA for the CDR3 is TGTGCCAGCAGTTTCCGAGCGGGGCTAGCCAAAAACATTCAGTACTTC. This gives the protein CASSFRAGLAKNIQYF.

Comment on this clonotype: The junction and the germline gene differ at one end; a read error may be behind it. The V gene is TRBV5-1, the J gene TRBJ1-1; tentatively, D is TRBD1 (6 bases). This CDR3 has 14 residues. Germline-derived CDR1 and CDR2 are SGHRS and YFSETQ. CDR3 nucleotides: TGCGCCAGCAGCTCCGCCTTGGGGGACACTAAAGCTTTCTTT. This gives the protein CASSSALGDTKAFF.

This sequence joins TRBV12-3 or TRBV12-4 and TRBJ2-3; TRBD2 aligns across 9 bases. The CDR3 consists of 14 residues. The V gene end was trimmed by 3 bases and the J gene end by 5 bases; junction bases not matched to a gene: 3. CDR3: CASSFAGGQDTQYF. For the CDR3, the DNA is TGTGCCAGCAGTTTCGCGGGAGGGCAAGATACGCAGTATTTT.

As regards this clonotype: A junction boundary mismatches the germline segment, possibly from a read error. The chain is built from TRBV29-1 and TRBJ1-2; 10 bases are a match to TRBD1. The germline gives CDR1 SQVTM, CDR2 ANQGSEA. The CDR3 extends over 8 amino acids. CDR3 sequence (DNA): TGCAGCGCTGGACAGGGGGCCTTC. As protein: CSAGQGAF. Together with reference TRBV29-1 and TRBJ1-2, the CDR3 gives the full variable domain: SAVISQKPSRDICQRGTSLTIQCQVDSQVTMMFWYRQQPGQSLTLIATANQGSEATYESGFVIDKFPISRPNLTFSTLTVSNMSPEDSSIYLCSAGQGAFGSGTRLTVV.

This clonotype was seen more than once but under ten times. This chain connects TRBV6-5 to TRBJ1-2; 9 bases align to TRBD1. Germline V gives CDR1 MNHEY, CDR2 SVGAGI. V dropped 6 bases and J dropped 5; count of bases not matched to a gene: 7. This CDR3 region has 14 residues. The CDR3 DNA follows: TGTGCCAGCAGAGTAGGACAGGGGACGTATGGCTACACCTTC. It encodes CASRVGQGTYGYTF.

This clonotype was seen a few times. The chain couples TRBV4-2 to TRBJ2-1; TRBD2 aligns across 13 bases. The V gene end was trimmed by 4 bases and the J gene end by 9 bases; junction bases not matched to a gene: 12. This CDR3 comprises 17 residues. CDR1 is LGHNA and CDR2 is YNFKEQ in the germline V gene. The CDR3 sequence is CASSPGLAGRTKGEQFF. CDR3 coding DNA: TGTGCCAGCAGCCCGGGACTAGCGGGACGCACAAAGGGTGAGCAGTTCTTC.

This clonotype was found many times. The chain uses TRBV28 and TRBJ1-1; no definite D call. The CDR3 is made up of 13 amino acids. V was clipped by 8 bases and J by 4 bases, with 14 bases between them. CDR1 is MDHEN and CDR2 is SYDVKM in the germline V gene. The CDR3 DNA is TGTGCCAGCGGAGTCTATTTGGTCACTGAAGCTTTCTTT. Amino acid sequence: CASGVYLVTEAFF. Together with reference TRBV28 and TRBJ1-1, the CDR3 gives the full variable domain: DVKVTQSSRYLVKRTGEKVFLECVQDMDHENMFWYRQDPGLGLRLIYFSYDVKMKEKGDIPEGYSVSREKKERFSLILESASTNQTSMYLCASGVYLVTEAFFGQGTRLTVV.

The V and J genes are TRBV29-1 and TRBJ2-4; TRBD2 matches at 8 bases. CDR1 SQVTM and CDR2 ANQGSEA come from the germline V gene. The J segment lost 2 bases and the V segment lost 6 bases, leaving 6 bases of the junction unmatched. The CDR3 spans 14 residues. The CDR3 DNA is TGCAGCGTACCGGGACTAGATACCAAAAACATTCAGTACTTC. Amino acid sequence: CSVPGLDTKNIQYF.

Comment on this clonotype: This may come from a read error, since a much larger clone is one base off. This chain connects TRBV19 to TRBJ1-3, with D unclear. The germline V gene encodes CDR1 LNHDA and CDR2 SQIVND (reference sequence). The CDR3 is made up of 14 amino acids. DNA of the CDR3: TGTGACAGCTCGGAGGACGTCTCTGGAAACACCATATATTTT. Its protein is CDSSEDVSGNTIYF. The full variable domain, its missing parts supplied by reference TRBV19 and TRBJ1-3, is DGGITQSPKYLFRKEGQNVTLSCEQNLNHDAMYWYRQDPGQGLRLIYYSQIVNDFQKGDIAEGYSVSREKKESFPLTVTSAQKNPTAFYLCDSSEDVSGNTIYFGEGSWLTVV.